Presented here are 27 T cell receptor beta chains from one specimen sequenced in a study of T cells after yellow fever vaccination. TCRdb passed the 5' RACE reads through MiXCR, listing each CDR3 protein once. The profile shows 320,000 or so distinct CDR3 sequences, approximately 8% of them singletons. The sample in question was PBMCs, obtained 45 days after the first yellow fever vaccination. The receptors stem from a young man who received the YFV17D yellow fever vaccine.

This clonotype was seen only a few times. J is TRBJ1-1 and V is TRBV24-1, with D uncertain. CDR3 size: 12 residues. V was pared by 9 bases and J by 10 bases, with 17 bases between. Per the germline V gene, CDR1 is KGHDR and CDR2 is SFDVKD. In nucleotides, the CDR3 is TGTGCCACCGACCCTAGTGGCTGGGGAGCTTTCTTT. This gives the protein CATDPSGWGAFF.

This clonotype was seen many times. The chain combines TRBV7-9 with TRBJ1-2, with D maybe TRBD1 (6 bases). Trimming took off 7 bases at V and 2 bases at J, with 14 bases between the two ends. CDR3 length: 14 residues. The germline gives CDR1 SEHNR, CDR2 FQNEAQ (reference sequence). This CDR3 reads CASTPGHQNYGYTF. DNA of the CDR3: TGTGCCAGCACCCCGGGACATCAAAACTATGGCTACACCTTC. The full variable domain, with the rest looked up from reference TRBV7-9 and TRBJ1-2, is DTGVSQNPRHKITKRGQNVTFRCDPISEHNRLYWYRQTLGQGPEFLTYFQNEAQLEKSRLLSDRFSAERPKGSFSTLEIQRTEQGDSAMYLCASTPGHQNYGYTFGSGTRLTVV.

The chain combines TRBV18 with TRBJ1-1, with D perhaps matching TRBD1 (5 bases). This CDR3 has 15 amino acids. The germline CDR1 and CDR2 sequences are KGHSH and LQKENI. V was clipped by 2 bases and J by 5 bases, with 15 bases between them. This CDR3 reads CASSPDRPGTTEAFF. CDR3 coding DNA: TGTGCCAGCTCACCAGACCGCCCGGGGACGACTGAAGCTTTCTTT.

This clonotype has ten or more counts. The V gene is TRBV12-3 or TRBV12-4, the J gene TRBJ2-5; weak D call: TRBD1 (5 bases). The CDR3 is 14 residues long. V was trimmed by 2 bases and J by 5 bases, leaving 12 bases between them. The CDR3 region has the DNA TGTGCCAGCAGTTTAAAGGGGCGTTCGGAGACCCAGTACTTC. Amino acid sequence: CASSLKGRSETQYF.

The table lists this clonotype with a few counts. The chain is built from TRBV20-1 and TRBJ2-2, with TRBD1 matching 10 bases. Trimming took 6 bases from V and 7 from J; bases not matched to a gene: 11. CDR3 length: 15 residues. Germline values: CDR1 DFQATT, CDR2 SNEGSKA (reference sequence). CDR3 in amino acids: CSASGAGQGIGELFF. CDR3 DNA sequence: TGCAGTGCCAGTGGGGCGGGACAGGGGATCGGGGAGCTGTTTTTT.

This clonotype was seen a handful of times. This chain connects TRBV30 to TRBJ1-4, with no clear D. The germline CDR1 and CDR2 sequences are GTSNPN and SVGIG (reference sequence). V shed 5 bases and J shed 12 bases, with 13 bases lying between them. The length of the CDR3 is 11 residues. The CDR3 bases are TGTGCCTGGGAATTAGACCGTCAACTGTTTTTT. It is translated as CAWELDRQLFF. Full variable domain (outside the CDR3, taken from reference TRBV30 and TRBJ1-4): SQTIHQWPATLVQPVGSPLSLECTVEGTSNPNLYWYRQAAGRGLQLLFYSVGIGQISSEVPQNLSASRPQDRQFILSSKKLLLSDSGFYLCAWELDRQLFFGSGTQLSVL.

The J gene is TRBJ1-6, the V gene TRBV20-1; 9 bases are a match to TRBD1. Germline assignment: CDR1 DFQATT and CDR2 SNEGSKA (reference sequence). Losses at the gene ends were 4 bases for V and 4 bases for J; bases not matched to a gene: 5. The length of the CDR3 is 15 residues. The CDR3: CSANTGGSYNSPLHF. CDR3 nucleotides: TGCAGTGCTAACACAGGGGGCTCGTATAATTCACCCCTCCACTTT.

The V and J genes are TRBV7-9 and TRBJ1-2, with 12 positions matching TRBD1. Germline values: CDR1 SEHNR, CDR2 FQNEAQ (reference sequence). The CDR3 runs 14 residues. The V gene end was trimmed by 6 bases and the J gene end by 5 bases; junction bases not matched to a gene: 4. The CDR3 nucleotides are TGTGCCAGCAGTGAGGGACAGGGGGCTTATGGCTACACCTTC. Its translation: CASSEGQGAYGYTF.

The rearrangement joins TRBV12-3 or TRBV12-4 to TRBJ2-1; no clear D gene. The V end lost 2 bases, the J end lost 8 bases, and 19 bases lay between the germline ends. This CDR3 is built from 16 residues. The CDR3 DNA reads TGTGCCAGCAGTTTATTCCCCGTGGACGTTTACGATGAGCAGTTCTTC. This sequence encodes CASSLFPVDVYDEQFF.

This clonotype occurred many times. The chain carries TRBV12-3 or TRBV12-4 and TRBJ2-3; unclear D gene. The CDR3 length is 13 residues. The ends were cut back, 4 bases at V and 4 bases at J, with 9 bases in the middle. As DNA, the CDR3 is TGTGCCAGCAGTTCCCTAGTGGCAGATACGCAGTATTTT. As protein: CASSSLVADTQYF.

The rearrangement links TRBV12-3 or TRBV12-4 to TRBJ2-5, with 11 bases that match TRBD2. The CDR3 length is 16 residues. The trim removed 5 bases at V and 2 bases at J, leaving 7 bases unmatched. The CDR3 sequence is CASSHPGLAEQETQYF. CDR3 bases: TGTGCCAGCAGTCATCCGGGACTAGCGGAACAAGAGACCCAGTACTTC.

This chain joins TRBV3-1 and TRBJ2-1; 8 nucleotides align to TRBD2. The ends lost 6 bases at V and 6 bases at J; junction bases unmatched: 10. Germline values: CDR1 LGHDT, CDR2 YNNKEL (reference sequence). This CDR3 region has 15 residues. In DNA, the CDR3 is TGTGCCAGCAGGCACCAAGCAGCGGGGGTCAATGAGCAGTTCTTC. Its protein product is CASRHQAAGVNEQFF.

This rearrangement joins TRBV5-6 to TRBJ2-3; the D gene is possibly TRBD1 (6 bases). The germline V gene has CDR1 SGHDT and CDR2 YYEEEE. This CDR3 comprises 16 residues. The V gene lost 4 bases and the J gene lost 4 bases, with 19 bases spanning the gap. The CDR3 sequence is CASSLLYPGHSDTQYF. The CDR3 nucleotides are TGTGCCAGCAGCCTACTGTACCCGGGACATTCAGATACGCAGTATTTT.

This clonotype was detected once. The chain's CDR3 is CAISANSGTAPRYTF. CDR3 DNA: TGTGCCATCAGTGCCAATTCCGGGACGGCACCAAGGTACACCTTC. The gene calls are TRBV10-3 and TRBJ1-2; possibly TRBD1 for D (5 bases). The CDR3 is 15 residues long. Germline assignment: CDR1 ENHRY and CDR2 SYGVKD. With 4 bases removed from V and 11 bases from J, the gap between germline ends came to 23 bases.

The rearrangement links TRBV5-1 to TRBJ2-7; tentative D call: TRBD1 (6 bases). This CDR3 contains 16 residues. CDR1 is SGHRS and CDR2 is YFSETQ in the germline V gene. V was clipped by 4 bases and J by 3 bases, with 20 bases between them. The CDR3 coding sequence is TGCGCCAGCAGCCCACGATGGCAGGGGCTTTACTACGAGCAGTACTTC. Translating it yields CASSPRWQGLYYEQYF.

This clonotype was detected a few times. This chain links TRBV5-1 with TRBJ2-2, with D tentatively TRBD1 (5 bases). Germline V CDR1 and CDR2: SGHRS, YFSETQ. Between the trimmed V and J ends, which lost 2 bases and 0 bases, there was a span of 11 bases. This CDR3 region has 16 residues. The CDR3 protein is CASSFGHTANTGELFF. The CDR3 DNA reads TGCGCCAGCAGCTTCGGACATACCGCGAACACCGGGGAGCTGTTTTTT. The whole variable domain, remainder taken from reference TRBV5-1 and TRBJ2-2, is KAGVTQTPRYLIKTRGQQVTLSCSPISGHRSVSWYQQTPGQGLQFLFEYFSETQRNKGNFPGRFSGRQFSNSRSEMNVSTLELGDSALYLCASSFGHTANTGELFFGEGSRLTVL.

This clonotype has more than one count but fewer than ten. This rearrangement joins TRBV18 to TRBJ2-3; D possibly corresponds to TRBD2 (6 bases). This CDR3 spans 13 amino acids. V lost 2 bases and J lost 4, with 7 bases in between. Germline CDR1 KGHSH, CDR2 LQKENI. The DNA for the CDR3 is TGTGCCAGCTCACCAAGCGGGTCAGATACGCAGTATTTT. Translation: CASSPSGSDTQYF.

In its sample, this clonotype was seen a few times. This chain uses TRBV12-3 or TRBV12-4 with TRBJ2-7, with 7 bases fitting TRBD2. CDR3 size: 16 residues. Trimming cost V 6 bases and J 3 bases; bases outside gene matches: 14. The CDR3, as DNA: TGTGCCAGCAGCCCTCCTACGTTCGGGGGGAACTACGAGCAGTACTTC. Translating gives CASSPPTFGGNYEQYF.

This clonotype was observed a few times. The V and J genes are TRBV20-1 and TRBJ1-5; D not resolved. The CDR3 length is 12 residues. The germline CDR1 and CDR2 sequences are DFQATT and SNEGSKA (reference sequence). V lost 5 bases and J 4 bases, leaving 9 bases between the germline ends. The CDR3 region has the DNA TGCAGTGCTCACCGGGGAAATCAGCCCCAGCATTTT. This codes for CSAHRGNQPQHF.

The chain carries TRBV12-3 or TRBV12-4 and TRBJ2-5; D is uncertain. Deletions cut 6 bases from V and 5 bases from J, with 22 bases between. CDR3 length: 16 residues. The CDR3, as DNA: TGTGCCAGCAGGAACGACCGGTACGGGTTGGGGGAGACCCAGTACTTC. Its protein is CASRNDRYGLGETQYF.

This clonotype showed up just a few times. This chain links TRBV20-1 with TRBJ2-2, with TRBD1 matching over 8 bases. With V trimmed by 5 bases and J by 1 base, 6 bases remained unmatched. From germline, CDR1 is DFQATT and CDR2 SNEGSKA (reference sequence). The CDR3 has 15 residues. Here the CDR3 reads CSARSGGRNTGELFF. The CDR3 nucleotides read TGCAGTGCTCGCTCAGGGGGCCGGAACACCGGGGAGCTGTTTTTT.

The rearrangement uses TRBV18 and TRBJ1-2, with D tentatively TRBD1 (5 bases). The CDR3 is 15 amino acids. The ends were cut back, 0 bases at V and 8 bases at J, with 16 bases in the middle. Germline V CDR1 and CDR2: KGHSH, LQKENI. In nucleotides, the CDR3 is TGTGCCAGCTCACCACCGTCCAGGGCGGCGGAGGGCTACACCTTC. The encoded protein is CASSPPSRAAEGYTF.

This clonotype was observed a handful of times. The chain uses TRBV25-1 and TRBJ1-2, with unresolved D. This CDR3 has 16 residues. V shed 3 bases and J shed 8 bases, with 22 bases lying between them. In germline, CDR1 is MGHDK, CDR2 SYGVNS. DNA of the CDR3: TGTGCCAGCAGTGACGAGTCCCTTGGGCTAGCTCGGGGCTACACCTTC. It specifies CASSDESLGLARGYTF.

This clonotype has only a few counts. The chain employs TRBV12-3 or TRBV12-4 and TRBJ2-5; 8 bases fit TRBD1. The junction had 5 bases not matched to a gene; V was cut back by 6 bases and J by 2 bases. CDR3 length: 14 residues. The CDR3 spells CASRGQVGQETQYF. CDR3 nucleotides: TGTGCCAGCAGGGGACAGGTGGGACAAGAGACCCAGTACTTC.

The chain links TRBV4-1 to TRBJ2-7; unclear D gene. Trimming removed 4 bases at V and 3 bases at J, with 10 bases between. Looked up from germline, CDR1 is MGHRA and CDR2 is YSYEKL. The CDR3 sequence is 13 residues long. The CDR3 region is CASSRSVHYEQYF. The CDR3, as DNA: TGCGCCAGCAGCCGGAGCGTACACTACGAGCAGTACTTC.

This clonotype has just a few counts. Written as DNA, the CDR3 is TGTGCCATCAATTCAGGTGGTCATTATGGCTACACCTTC. It yields the protein CAINSGGHYGYTF. V and J are TRBV10-3 and TRBJ1-2; unclear D gene. Germline V gene lookup returns CDR1 ENHRY and CDR2 SYGVKD. V lost 7 bases and J lost 5, with 14 bases in between. This CDR3 is 13 amino acids long.

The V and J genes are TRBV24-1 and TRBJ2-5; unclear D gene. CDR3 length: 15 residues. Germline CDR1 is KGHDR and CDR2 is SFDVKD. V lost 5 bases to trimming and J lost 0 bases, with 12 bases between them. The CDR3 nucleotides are TGTGCCACCAGTGCCGGCGATGTGAACCAAGAGACCCAGTACTTC. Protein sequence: CATSAGDVNQETQYF.